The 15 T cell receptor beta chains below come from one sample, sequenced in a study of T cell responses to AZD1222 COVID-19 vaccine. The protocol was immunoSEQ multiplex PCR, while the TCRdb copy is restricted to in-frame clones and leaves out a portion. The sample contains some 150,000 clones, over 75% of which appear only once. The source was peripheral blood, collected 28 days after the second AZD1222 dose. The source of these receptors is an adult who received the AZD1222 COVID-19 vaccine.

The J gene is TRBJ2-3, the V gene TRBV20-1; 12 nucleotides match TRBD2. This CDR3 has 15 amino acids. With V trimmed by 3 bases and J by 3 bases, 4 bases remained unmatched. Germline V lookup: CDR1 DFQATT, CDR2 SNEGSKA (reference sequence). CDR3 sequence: CSASGGLAGTDTQYF. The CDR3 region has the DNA TGCAGTGCTAGTGGTGGACTAGCGGGAACAGATACGCAGTATTTT.

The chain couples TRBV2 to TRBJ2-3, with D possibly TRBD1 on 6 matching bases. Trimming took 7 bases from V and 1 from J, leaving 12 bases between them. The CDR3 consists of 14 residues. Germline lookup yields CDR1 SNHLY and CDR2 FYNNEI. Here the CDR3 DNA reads TGTGCCAGCACCAGGGGAGATCGCACAGATACGCAGTATTTT. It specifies CASTRGDRTDTQYF.

The CDR3 nucleotides read TGTGCCAGCAGACCGTCGGGATCCTACAATGAGCAGTTCTTC. Its protein product is CASRPSGSYNEQFF. V and J are TRBV5-4 and TRBJ2-1; tentatively, D is TRBD2 (5 bases). The CDR3 extends over 14 amino acids. CDR1 and CDR2 (germline): SGHNT, YYREEE (reference sequence). With 5 bases removed from V and 1 base from J, the gap between germline ends came to 10 bases.

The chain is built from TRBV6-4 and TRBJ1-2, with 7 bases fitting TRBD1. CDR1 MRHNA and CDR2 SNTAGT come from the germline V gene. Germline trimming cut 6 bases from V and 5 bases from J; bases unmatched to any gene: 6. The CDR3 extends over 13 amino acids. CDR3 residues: CASRPGTAYGYTF. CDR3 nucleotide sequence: TGTGCCAGCAGGCCAGGGACAGCTTATGGCTACACCTTC.

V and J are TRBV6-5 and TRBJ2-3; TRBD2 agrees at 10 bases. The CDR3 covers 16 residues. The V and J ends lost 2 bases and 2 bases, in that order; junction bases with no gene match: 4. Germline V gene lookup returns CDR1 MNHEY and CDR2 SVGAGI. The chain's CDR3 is CASSYSGGAVTDTQYF. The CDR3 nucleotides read TGTGCCAGCAGTTACAGCGGGGGGGCCGTCACAGATACGCAGTATTTT.

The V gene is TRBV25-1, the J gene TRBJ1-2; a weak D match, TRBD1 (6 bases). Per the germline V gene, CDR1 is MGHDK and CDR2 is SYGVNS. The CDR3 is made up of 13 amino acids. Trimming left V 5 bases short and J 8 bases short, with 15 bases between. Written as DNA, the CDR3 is TGTGCCAGCAGTCATCCCCCAGGGGCCGGCTACACCTTC. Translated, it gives CASSHPPGAGYTF.

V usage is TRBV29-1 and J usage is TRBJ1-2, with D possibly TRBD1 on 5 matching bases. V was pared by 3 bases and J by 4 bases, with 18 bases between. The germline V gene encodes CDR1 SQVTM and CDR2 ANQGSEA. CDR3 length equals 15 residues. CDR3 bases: TGCAGCGTTGATGACGGCTACGGGGGAAGCTATGGCTACACCTTC. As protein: CSVDDGYGGSYGYTF.

The CDR3 region is CASSISYGGIYEQYF. CDR3 in DNA: TGTGCCAGTAGTATATCGTACGGCGGAATATACGAGCAGTACTTC. The chain uses TRBV19 and TRBJ2-7; no clear D. Germline CDR1 and CDR2: LNHDA and SQIVND (reference sequence). The CDR3 runs 15 residues. With 2 bases removed from V and 4 bases from J, the gap between germline ends came to 15 bases.

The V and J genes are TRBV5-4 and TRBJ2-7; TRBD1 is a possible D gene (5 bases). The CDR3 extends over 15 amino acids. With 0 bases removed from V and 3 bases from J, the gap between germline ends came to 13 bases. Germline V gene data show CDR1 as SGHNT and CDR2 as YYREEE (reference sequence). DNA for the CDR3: TGTGCCAGCAGCTTGGGTGGCAGGGCAGGCTACGAGCAGTACTTC. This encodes CASSLGGRAGYEQYF.

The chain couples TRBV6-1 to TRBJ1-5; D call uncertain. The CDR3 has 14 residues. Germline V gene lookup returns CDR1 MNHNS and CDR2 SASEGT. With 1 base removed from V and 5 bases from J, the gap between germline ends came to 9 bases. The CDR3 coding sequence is TGTGCCAGCAGTGAAGGGGCAGGAGATCAGCCCCAGCATTTT. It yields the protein CASSEGAGDQPQHF.

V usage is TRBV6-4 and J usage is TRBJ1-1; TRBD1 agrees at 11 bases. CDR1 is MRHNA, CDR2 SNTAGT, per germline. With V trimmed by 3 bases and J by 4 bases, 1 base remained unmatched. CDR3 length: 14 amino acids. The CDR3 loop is CASSEGTGGTEAFF. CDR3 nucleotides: TGTGCCAGCAGTGAAGGGACAGGGGGCACTGAAGCTTTCTTT.

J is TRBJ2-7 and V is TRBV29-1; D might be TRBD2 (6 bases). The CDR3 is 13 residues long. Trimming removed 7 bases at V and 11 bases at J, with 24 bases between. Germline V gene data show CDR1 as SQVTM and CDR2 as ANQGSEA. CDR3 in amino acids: CSASGGTPGLKYF. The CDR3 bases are TGCAGCGCGTCTGGCGGGACCCCCGGTCTAAAGTACTTC.

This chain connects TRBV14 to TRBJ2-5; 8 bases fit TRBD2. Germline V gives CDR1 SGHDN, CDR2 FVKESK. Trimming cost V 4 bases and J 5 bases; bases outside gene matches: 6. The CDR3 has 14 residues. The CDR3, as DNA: TGTGCCAGCAGCCTACTAGCGGTCCAGGAGACCCAGTACTTC. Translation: CASSLLAVQETQYF.

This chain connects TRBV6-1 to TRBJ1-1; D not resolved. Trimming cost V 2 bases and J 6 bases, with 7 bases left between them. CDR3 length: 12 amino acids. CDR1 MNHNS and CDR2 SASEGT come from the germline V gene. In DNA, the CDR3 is TGTGCCAGCAGTGAACGCCAGCCTGAAGCTTTCTTT. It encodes CASSERQPEAFF.

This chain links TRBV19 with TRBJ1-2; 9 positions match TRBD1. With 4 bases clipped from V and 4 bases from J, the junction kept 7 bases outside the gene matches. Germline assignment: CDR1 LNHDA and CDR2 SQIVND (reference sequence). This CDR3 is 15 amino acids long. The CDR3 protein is CASSTSGTGIYGYTF. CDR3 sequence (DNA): TGTGCCAGTAGTACGTCTGGGACAGGGATCTATGGCTACACCTTC.